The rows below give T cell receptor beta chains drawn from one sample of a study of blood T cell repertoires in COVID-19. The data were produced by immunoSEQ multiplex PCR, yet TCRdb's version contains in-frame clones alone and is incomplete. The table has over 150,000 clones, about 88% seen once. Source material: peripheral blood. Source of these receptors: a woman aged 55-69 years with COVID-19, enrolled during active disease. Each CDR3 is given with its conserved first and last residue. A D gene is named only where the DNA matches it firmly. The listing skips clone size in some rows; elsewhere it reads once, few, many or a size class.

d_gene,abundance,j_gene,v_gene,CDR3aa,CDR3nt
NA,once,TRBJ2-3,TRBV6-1,CASSEALAVDTQYF,TGTGCCAGCAGTGAAGCGCTGGCAGTGGATACGCAGTATTTT
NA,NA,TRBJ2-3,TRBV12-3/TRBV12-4,CASRVPGTDTQYF,TGTGCCAGCAGAGTACCGGGCACAGATACGCAGTATTTT
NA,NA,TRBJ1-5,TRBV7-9,CASSFEGRGQPQHF,TGTGCCAGCAGCTTCGAGGGGCGGGGGCAGCCCCAGCATTTT
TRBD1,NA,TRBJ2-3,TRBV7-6,CASSLSGPQGARADTQYF,TGTGCCAGCAGCTTGTCTGGGCCTCAGGGGGCGCGGGCAGATACGCAGTATTTT
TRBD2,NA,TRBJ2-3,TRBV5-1,CASTHDGAGGADTQYF,TGCGCCAGCACCCATGATGGAGCGGGAGGAGCAGATACGCAGTATTTT
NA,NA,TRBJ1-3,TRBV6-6,CASSYLTGSGNTIYF,TGTGCCAGCAGTTACTTAACAGGCTCTGGAAACACCATATATTTT
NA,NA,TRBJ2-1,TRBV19,CASSPQAGANEQFF,TGTGCCAGTAGTCCTCAGGCGGGGGCCAATGAGCAGTTCTTC
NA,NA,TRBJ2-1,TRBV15,CATSRDVQRNEQFF,TGTGCCACCAGCAGAGATGTTCAACGGAATGAGCAGTTCTTC
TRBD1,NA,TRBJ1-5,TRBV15,CATSRIRTGQDQPQHF,TGTGCCACCAGCAGAATTCGGACAGGGCAGGATCAGCCCCAGCATTTT
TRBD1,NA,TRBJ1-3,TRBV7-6,CASSLGQGNSGNTIYF,TGTGCCAGCAGCTTGGGACAGGGGAATTCTGGAAACACCATATATTTT
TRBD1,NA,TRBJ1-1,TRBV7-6,CASSFDRGTEAFF,TGTGCCAGCAGTTTTGACAGGGGGACTGAAGCTTTCTTT
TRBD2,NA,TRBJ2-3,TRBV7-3,CASSPKRDWDTQYF,TGTGCCAGCAGCCCAAAGCGGGATTGGGATACGCAGTATTTT
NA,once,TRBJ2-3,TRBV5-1,CASSLGDSPGALDTQYF,TGCGCCAGCAGCTTGGGGGATTCCCCAGGGGCCTTGGATACGCAGTATTTT
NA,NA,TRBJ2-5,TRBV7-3,CASSLSGSQETQYF,TGTGCCAGCAGCTTAAGTGGCAGCCAAGAGACCCAGTACTTC
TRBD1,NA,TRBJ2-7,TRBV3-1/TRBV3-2,CASSHPTGSPYEQYF,TGTGCCAGCAGCCATCCGACAGGGAGTCCCTACGAGCAGTACTTC
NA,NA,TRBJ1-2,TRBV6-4,CASSEAGGANYGYTF,TGTGCCAGCAGTGAGGCGGGGGGTGCGAACTATGGCTACACCTTC
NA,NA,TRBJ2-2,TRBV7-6,CASSFGGLSANTGELFF,TGTGCCAGCAGCTTCGGGGGACTCTCCGCGAACACCGGGGAGCTGTTTTTT
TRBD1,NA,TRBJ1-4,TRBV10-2,CASRGPGTGTLLEKLFF,TGCGCCAGCAGGGGTCCCGGGACAGGGACGCTATTGGAAAAACTGTTTTTT